The clone carrying this TCR beta chain was recorded many times. The antigen remains unidentified. 5'RACE with 10-nucleotide random UMIs produced the cDNA. The output of every sequencing run, over 180 million TCR-beta sequences, came from 15-18 subjects. Each CDR3 protein is one row after TCRdb ran MiXCR on the 5' RACE reads. This repertoire shows about 70,000 distinct CDR3 sequences, more than 3% found once; its top ten account for less than 5.5%. The CDR3 sequence is 15 residues long. Germline V gene sequence: CDR1 SGHTA, CDR2 FQGNSA. Between the trimmed V and J ends, which lost 5 bases and 2 bases, there was a span of 12 bases. This entry belongs to a study of neurological immune-mediated disorders. Study-wide findings and caveats: None of the CDR3 amino acid sequences of expanded clones were shared across subjects, and this suggested private repertoires in all groups.

The unsorted libraries were made from 2 million PBMCs kept at -80 C. The chain carries TRBV7-2 and TRBJ2-2; TRBD2 might be the D (6 bases). Sequenced sample: PBMCs. The clonotype was recovered from a woman between 45 and 65 years old with multiple sclerosis. CDR3: CASSQIADNTGELFF. The CDR3 region has the DNA TGTGCCAGCAGCCAAATAGCGGATAACACCGGGGAGCTGTTTTTT.